This T cell receptor beta chain derives from a study of Graves' ophthalmopathy and Graves' hyperthyroidism (dated by TCRdb to the late 2010s). In the study overall: Stable hyperthyroidism was defined as no progression to ophthalmopathy within 18 months of follow-up. The study used TCR beta repertoire signatures to distinguish Graves' ophthalmopathy from Graves' hyperthyroidism and to predict progression to ophthalmopathy. In total, approximately 140 blood samples were TCR-sequenced: 40 to 45 ophthalmopathy, roughly 80 hyperthyroidism and about 17 hyperthyroidism-to-ophthalmopathy patients. To explore V-J signatures distinguishing ophthalmopathy from hyperthyroidism, a discovery set of under 110 patients (roughly 45 ophthalmopathy, around 55 stable hyperthyroidism) was enrolled. An independent validation cohort was composed of around 19 hyperthyroidism patients and around 16 patients who later progressed from hyperthyroidism to ophthalmopathy. T-cell repertoires of thyroid tissue and blood were compared in several hyperthyroidism patients. Once sampling was done, hyperthyroidism patients were given methimazole at a starting dose of 30 mg daily, while ophthalmopathy patients were given high-dose intravenous methylprednisolone.

From cysteine to phenylalanine, the CDR3 is 13 amino acids long. Only the CDR3 region is kept as DNA, spanning 39 bases read in frame from base 1. From V the trimming removes 6 bases and from J it removes 16 bases, while the gene matches leave 13 bases of the junction unaccounted for. CDR1 and CDR2 were assigned from the germline V gene as SGDLS and YYNGEE. A few counts support this clonotype. The specificity of this receptor is unknown. No base quality values were provided; no much bigger clone lies one nucleotide off. Paper-wide results and their limitations: In validation, the model predicted ophthalmopathy progression with about 71% sensitivity and around 72% specificity; some 13 predicted patients were CT-confirmed with GO in a median of approximately 6.5 months. The 13-signature model separated ophthalmopathy from stable hyperthyroidism with approximately 90% sensitivity and 81.08% specificity in cross-validation, and 80%/75% in the test set. Among expanded thyroid clonotypes with frequency above 0.001, most also showed up in blood, which suggests that blood repertoires may reflect the thyroid immune response. Sample size was not statistically predetermined, and group allocation was not concealed from the investigators.

Hyperthyroidism patients were newly diagnosed, were aged 18 to 65 years, and had a disease duration under 2 months. Patients with other autoimmune diseases, uncontrolled infections, pregnancy or lactation were excluded from the study. Clinical symptoms, serum thyroxine, TRAb, thyroid ultrasound and orbital computed tomography were used for diagnosis. Trizol reagent was used to extract the total RNA, and its quality was then checked on an Agilent 2100 Bioanalyzer. TCR beta CDR3 regions were amplified from RNA transcripts for repertoire sequencing. A first-round RT-PCR used HTBI primers with the Qiagen OneStep RT-PCR kit, followed by a second-round multiplex PCR, size selection and purification. The libraries underwent paired-end sequencing with 100 bp reads on an Illumina HiSeq2000. Concerning the study's data processing: SOAPnuke was used for read processing, and reads with adapters, uncalled bases, a mean Phred below 15, or no exact constant-primer or identifier match were discarded. COPE v1.2.5 was used to merge high-quality paired reads. Unique nucleotide sequences were defined as clonotypes and aligned to IMGT TRB V, D and J references using MiTCR v1.1. The analysis was limited to V-J combinations with a frequency above 0.0001, which together covered approximately 99% of the repertoires. For each V-J combination, a TCR clonal expansion and chaos score was defined as F50 clonal expansion divided by the chaos observed in the TCRdist matrix. Welch's t-statistics and random forest were used to reduce the features to about a dozen V-J combinations, which were then used as input to a naive Bayes classifier. The Morisita-Horn index was used to measure how similar the thyroid and blood repertoires were. The public reads were reanalyzed by TCRdb: fastp trimming at Q25, MiXCR alignment, in-frame beta chains only. Each entry is one CDR3 protein sequence, shown with its most common DNA and genes. The V and J calls come from TCRdb's annotation, not from the publication. The sample table contains over a million distinct CDR3 sequences; only one count was recorded for less than 45% of them. The ten largest clones add up to over 8.5% of the sample.

This TCR was sampled from an adult man with Graves' hyperthyroidism. The V gene is TRBV9 and the J gene is TRBJ1-6, with 7 junctional bases fitting TRBD1. The specimen was peripheral blood or thyroid tissue (not recorded which). The bases are TGTGCCAGCAACAACGCCGGGACAGCGACACTCCACTTT. This gives the protein CASNNAGTATLHF.